These 11 T cell receptor beta chains were all obtained from the same sample, sequenced in a study of shared clonotypes between healthy human individuals. Assay used: immunoSEQ multiplex PCR; TCRdb lists only in-frame clones, some missing. The data show about 2,500,000 clones, roughly nine tenths seen once. The sample comprised naive CD4+ T cells sorted from blood. The subset here: CD45RA+ positively selected. Receptors were obtained from a young man in good health.

The V and J genes are TRBV27 and TRBJ2-1; TRBD2 aligns across 8 bases. CDR1 MNHEY and CDR2 SMNVEV come from the germline V gene (reference sequence). The CDR3 has 15 amino acids. J lost 3 bases, V lost 10 bases, and 11 bases had no gene match. CDR3 DNA sequence: TGTGCCACAAGGGGAGGGGGACTAGGCTACAATGAGCAGTTCTTC. Amino acid sequence: CATRGGGLGYNEQFF.

This clone appeared a single time. J is TRBJ2-4 and V is TRBV5-1, with 7 bases identical to TRBD1. The J segment lost 9 bases and the V segment lost 3 bases, leaving 12 bases of the junction unmatched. This CDR3 has 15 residues. In germline, CDR1 is SGHRS, CDR2 YFSETQ. For the CDR3, the DNA is TGCGCCAGCAGCTCCTATGGACAGGTTTCGGGCATTCAGTACTTC. Translation: CASSSYGQVSGIQYF.

The chain combines TRBV5-1 with TRBJ1-2; 10 bases map to TRBD1. This CDR3 spans 15 amino acids. With 5 bases clipped from V and 0 bases from J, the junction kept 4 bases outside the gene matches. Per germline, CDR1 SGHRS and CDR2 YFSETQ. For the CDR3, the DNA is TGCGCCAGCAGGCGGACAGGGGGAGCTAACTATGGCTACACCTTC. This sequence encodes CASRRTGGANYGYTF.

This clone was seen a single time. This chain connects TRBV18 to TRBJ2-3, with D perhaps matching TRBD2 (6 bases). This CDR3 region has 15 residues. Trimming left V 3 bases short and J 4 bases short, with 14 bases between. Germline V lookup: CDR1 KGHSH, CDR2 LQKENI. CDR3: CASSPGTGDSDTQYF. The DNA of the CDR3 is TGTGCCAGCTCACCTGGCACGGGGGACTCAGATACGCAGTATTTT.

The chain couples TRBV11-2 to TRBJ2-3; no firm D call. The V gene's germline CDR1 is SGHAT and CDR2 FQNNGV. V was cut by 3 bases and J by 3 bases, with 19 bases left in between. The CDR3 covers 17 residues. CDR3 DNA: TGTGCCAGCAGCTTTAGGCGAGAGGCTTTCCGTACAGATACGCAGTATTTT. This gives the protein CASSFRREAFRTDTQYF.

The V call is TRBV11-3, the J call TRBJ2-3; D is uncertain. Germline values: CDR1 SGHNT, CDR2 YENEEA. V lost 3 bases and J lost 1, with 5 bases in between. The CDR3 totals 13 residues. The CDR3 DNA sequence: TGTGCCAGCAGCTTGAGGCGCACAGATACGCAGTATTTT. It encodes CASSLRRTDTQYF.

The V call is TRBV28, the J call TRBJ1-5, with D possibly TRBD1 on 5 matching bases. V lost 6 bases and J lost 7, with 25 bases in between. Germline V gives CDR1 MDHEN, CDR2 SYDVKM. This CDR3 has 17 amino acids. The DNA for the CDR3 is TGTGCCAGCAGCCTTTTTTCGGGGACCGTAGGATTGCAGCCCCAGCATTTT. It specifies CASSLFSGTVGLQPQHF.

The chain couples TRBV19 to TRBJ2-3, with D unresolved. Trimming removed 6 bases at V and 9 bases at J, with 22 bases between. This CDR3 region has 15 residues. Germline loops: CDR1 LNHDA, CDR2 SQIVND (reference sequence). CDR3 bases: TGTGCCAGTAGCGGCTTAAGTTATCTTACGGAAACGCAGTATTTT. It specifies CASSGLSYLTETQYF.

The chain joins TRBV7-2 to TRBJ2-5; 11 nucleotides line up with TRBD2. The CDR3 sequence is 17 residues long. V shed 4 bases, J shed 4 bases, and the junction held 11 bases outside the gene matches. Per the germline V gene, CDR1 is SGHTA and CDR2 is FQGNSA. DNA for the CDR3: TGTGCCAGCAGCTCTGGGCTAGCGGGAGGTCGGGGAGAGACCCAGTACTTC. Translation: CASSSGLAGGRGETQYF.

The chain recombines TRBV19 with TRBJ2-1, with 7 positions matching TRBD1. The V segment lost 6 bases and the J segment 3 bases; nucleotides outside the gene matches: 11. CDR3 size: 16 residues. Looked up from germline, CDR1 is LNHDA and CDR2 is SQIVND (reference sequence). The CDR3 sequence: CASSLTGISFYNEQFF. Written as DNA, the CDR3 is TGTGCCAGTAGCCTGACAGGGATTTCCTTCTACAATGAGCAGTTCTTC.

To note about this clone: A junction boundary mismatches the germline segment, possibly from a read error. This rearrangement joins TRBV7-7 to TRBJ2-2; no firm D call. The CDR3 runs to 16 residues. Germline lookup yields CDR1 SSHAT and CDR2 FNYEAQ (reference sequence). This chain's CDR3 is CASSLDGNLNTGELFF. In DNA, the CDR3 is TGTGCTAGCAGCTTAGATGGGAACCTGAACACCGGGGAGCTGTTTTTT.